This T cell receptor (beta chain) was documented in a study of human T cells and chemical hapten exposure. Unfractionated whole blood served as the source for total RNA extraction. Germline-derived CDR1 and CDR2 are ENHRY and SYGVKD. CDR3 length equals 13 residues. Concerning this clonotype itself: The junction does not match germline at one end; this may be a read error.

Unique molecular identifiers were affixed to discrete cDNA molecules within the library. From the 5' RACE reads, TCRdb called clonotypes with MiXCR, one entry per CDR3 protein. The data contain 130,000 or so distinct CDR3 sequences, approximately 4% of them seen just once; the ten biggest clones take up roughly 1.4%. The clonotype was recovered from a female donor in good health. The V gene is TRBV10-3, the J gene TRBJ2-7; D not resolved. The CDR3 DNA follows: TGTGCCATCAGGCCGGACGGACCCTACGAGCAGAACTTC. This gives the protein CAIRPDGPYEQNF.